Reported below is one T cell receptor (beta chain). V gave up 9 bases and J gave up 2 bases, with 4 bases separating them. The CDR3 extends over 10 amino acids. This specimen belongs to a study of blood T cell repertoires in COVID-19. Produced via immunoSEQ multiplex PCR; TCRdb's table is partial and in-frame only. The sample consists of 260,000 or so clones, over 70% of them appearing once. The receptor was isolated from a human donor in a cohort sampled during active COVID-19. Sequences were obtained from peripheral blood. J is TRBJ1-1 and V is TRBV12-3 or TRBV12-4; D is unresolved. This CDR3 reads CASSNTEAFF. The CDR3 DNA is TGTGCCAGTTCAAACACTGAAGCTTTCTTT.